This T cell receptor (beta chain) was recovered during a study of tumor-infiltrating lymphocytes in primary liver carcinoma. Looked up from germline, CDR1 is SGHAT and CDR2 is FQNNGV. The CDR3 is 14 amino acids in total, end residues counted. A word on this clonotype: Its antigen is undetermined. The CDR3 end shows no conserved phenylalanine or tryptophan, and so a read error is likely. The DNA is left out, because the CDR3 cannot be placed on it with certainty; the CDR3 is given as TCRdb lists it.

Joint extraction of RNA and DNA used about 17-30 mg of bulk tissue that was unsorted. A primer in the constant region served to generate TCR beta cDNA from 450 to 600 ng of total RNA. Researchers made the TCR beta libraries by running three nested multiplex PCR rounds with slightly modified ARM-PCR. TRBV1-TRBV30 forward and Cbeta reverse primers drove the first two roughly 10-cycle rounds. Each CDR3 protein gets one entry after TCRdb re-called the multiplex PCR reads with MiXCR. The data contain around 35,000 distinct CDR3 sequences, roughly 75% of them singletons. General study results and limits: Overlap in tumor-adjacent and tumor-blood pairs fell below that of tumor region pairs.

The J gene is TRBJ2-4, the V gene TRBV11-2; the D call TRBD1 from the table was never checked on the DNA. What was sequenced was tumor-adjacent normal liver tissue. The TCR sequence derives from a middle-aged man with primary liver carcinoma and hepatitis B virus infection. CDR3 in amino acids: CASSSGTGNNTHYI.